The clone carrying this T cell receptor beta chain was detected a few times. Antigen unknown. Full-length variable regions came from constant-region reverse primers plus semi-nested Nested Universal Primer A PCR. In TCRdb, the 5' RACE reads were re-called with MiXCR into one record per CDR3 protein. The sample has roughly 50,000 distinct CDR3 sequences; roughly 18% are singletons. General observations from the study: The larger cohort examined one V-J beta rearrangement, not whole repertoires. Tumor-infiltrating Treg TCR alpha and beta sequences overlapped most with tumor naive CD4+ T cells, then blood naive.

This clonotype originated in a female donor with breast cancer. The sequenced sample consisted of naive CD4+ T cells sorted from blood. Subset of the sample: naive CD4+ T cells, CD4+CD45RA+CD25-.

The CDR3 here is CASSSPEREGHTDTQYF. As DNA, the CDR3 is TGTGCCAGCAGCTCCCCAGAGCGGGAGGGCCACACAGATACGCAGTATTTT. The chain couples TRBV7-2 to TRBJ2-3, with 10 bases that match TRBD2. The germline gives CDR1 SGHTA, CDR2 FQGNSA. V gave up 4 bases and J gave up 2 bases; unmatched junction bases: 9. The CDR3 runs to 17 residues.